This T cell receptor (beta chain) was found in a study of blood T cell repertoires in COVID-19. About the research overall: There were acute and convalescent COVID-19 samples, and they came from the United States, Italy and Spain.

Here immunoSEQ multiplex PCR was the method, and the copy in TCRdb shows in-frame clones only, minus some. The profile shows 180,000 or so clones, over 75% of them singletons. This CDR3 is built from 16 residues. Trimming removed 6 bases from V and 3 bases from J; junction bases left unmatched: 13. Germline CDR1 MNHEY, CDR2 SVGEGT. Material: PBMCs or T cells enriched from blood (not recorded which). This chain joins TRBV6-2 or TRBV6-3 and TRBJ2-7; TRBD2 aligns across 8 bases. This sequence was found in a man aged 45-65 years who had recovered from COVID-19. The CDR3 nucleotides read TGTGCCAGCAGCAACCAAGGTCGGGGGGGCAACTACGAGCAGTACTTC. Protein: CASSNQGRGGNYEQYF.